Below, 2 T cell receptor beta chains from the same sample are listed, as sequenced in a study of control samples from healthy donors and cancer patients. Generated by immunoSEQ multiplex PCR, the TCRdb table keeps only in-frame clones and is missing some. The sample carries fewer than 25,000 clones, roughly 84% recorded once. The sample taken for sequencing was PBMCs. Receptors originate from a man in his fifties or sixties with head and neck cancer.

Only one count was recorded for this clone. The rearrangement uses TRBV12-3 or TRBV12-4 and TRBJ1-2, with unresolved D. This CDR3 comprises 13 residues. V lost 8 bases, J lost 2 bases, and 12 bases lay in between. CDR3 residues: CASATEINYGYTF. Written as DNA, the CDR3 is TGTGCCAGCGCTACTGAGATCAACTATGGCTACACCTTC.

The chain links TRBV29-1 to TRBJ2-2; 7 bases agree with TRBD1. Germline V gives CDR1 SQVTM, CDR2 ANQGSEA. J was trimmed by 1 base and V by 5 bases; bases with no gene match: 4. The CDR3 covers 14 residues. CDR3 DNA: TGCAGCGTTCAAGGGGGCGGGAACACCGGGGAGCTGTTTTTT. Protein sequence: CSVQGGGNTGELFF.